This T cell receptor (beta chain) was captured by sequencing in a study of T-cell reconstitution after alpha-beta-depleted transplantation in children. A library of TCRbeta sequences, prepared with unique molecular identifiers, was generated. TCRdb reprocessed the PCR reads via MiXCR and lists one record per CDR3 protein. The sample lists around 400,000 distinct CDR3 sequences, 20% occurring once. The germline gives CDR1 SGHTS, CDR2 YDEGEE. The CDR3 has 16 amino acids. V was pared by 6 bases and J by 2 bases, with 12 bases of the junction left unmatched. The clonotype was recovered from a human donor who donated a stem cell graft to a child with acute myeloid leukemia. Sequencing used PBMCs from the stem cell graft donor, obtained from the stem cell graft. The genes are TRBV5-8 and TRBJ1-1, with 8 nucleotides matching TRBD1. The CDR3 DNA is TGTGCCAGCATCTCCCTCTCCCCAGGGGGCAACACTGAAGCTTTCTTT. It specifies CASISLSPGGNTEAFF.